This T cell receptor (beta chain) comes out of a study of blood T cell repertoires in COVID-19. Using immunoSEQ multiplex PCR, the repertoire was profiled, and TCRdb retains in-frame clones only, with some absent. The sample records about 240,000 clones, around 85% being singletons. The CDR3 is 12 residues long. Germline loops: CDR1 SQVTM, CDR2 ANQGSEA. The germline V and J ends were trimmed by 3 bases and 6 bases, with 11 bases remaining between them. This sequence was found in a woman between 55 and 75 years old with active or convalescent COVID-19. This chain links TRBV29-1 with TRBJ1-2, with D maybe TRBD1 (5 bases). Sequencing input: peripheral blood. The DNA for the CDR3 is TGCAGCGTTGAGGCAGGGAAGGATGGCTACACCTTC. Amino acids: CSVEAGKDGYTF.